This entry is about one T cell receptor (beta chain). Libraries were prepared by immunoSEQ multiplex PCR; TCRdb keeps only in-frame clonotypes and omits some of them. The sample yields roughly 68,000 clones, 91% seen once. The CDR3 contains 14 residues. Germline V gene lookup returns CDR1 SGHKS and CDR2 YYEKEE (reference sequence). Trimming removed 4 bases from V and 4 bases from J, with 13 bases in between. These data come from a study of blood T cell repertoires in COVID-19. Study summary: T cells, B-cell-depleted T cells, or PBMCs provided the cDNA or gDNA that served as material.

The chain is built from TRBV5-5 and TRBJ2-3; possible D gene TRBD2, 6 bases. Input material: peripheral blood. This clonotype was obtained from a man aged 40-55 years with COVID-19, enrolled during active disease. The CDR3 loop reads CASSPGSMADTQYF. As DNA, the CDR3 is TGTGCCAGCAGCCCCGGGAGTATGGCAGATACGCAGTATTTT.